A selection of T cell receptor beta chains follows, all from one sample in a study of T cell changes during pregnancy in multiple sclerosis. Assay used: immunoSEQ multiplex PCR; TCRdb lists only in-frame clones, some missing. The sample contains under 55,000 clones, roughly 93% of which appear only once. Material: peripheral blood, obtained in the second trimester of pregnancy. These receptor sequences come from a female donor with multiple sclerosis, enrolled in a pregnancy study. CDR3s include the opening cysteine and the closing phenylalanine or tryptophan. The D gene is left open where the match is weak. Not every row has a clone size; where given, it reads once, few, many or a size class.

>TRBV19|-|TRBJ1-5|-
TGTGCCAGTAGTATGGGGGCAGGGGGCAATCAGCCCCAGCATTTT
CASSMGAGGNQPQHF
>TRBV4-1|-|TRBJ2-1|TRBD2
TGCGCCAGCAGCACCGGCACTAGCGGCCGGAGCTCCTACAATGAGCAGTTCTTC
CASSTGTSGRSSYNEQFF
>TRBV29-1|-|TRBJ2-1|TRBD2
TGCAGCGTTGAAGACCCCCCAGCGGGGCAATACAATGAGCAGTTCTTC
CSVEDPPAGQYNEQFF
>TRBV27|-|TRBJ2-7|-
TGTGCCCGCAGTTTTTCCCCGGGTCCCAACTACGAGCAGTACTTC
CARSFSPGPNYEQYF
>TRBV28|-|TRBJ1-1|TRBD1
TGTGCCAGCAGTTTATACCTCAGGCCAGGGGGCTGGACTGAAGCTTTCTTT
CASSLYLRPGGWTEAFF
>TRBV14|-|TRBJ2-5|TRBD1
TGTGCCAGCAGCCAAGATCCCCAGGGGGTGGCCGAGACCCAGTACTTC
CASSQDPQGVAETQYF
>TRBV6-1|-|TRBJ2-2|TRBD2
TGTGCCAGCAGTGAAGGACTAGCGGGGCTGACCGGGGAGCTGTTTTTT
CASSEGLAGLTGELFF
>TRBV13|-|TRBJ2-7|TRBD1
TGTGCCAGCAGCGGACAGGTGAGCTCCTACGAGCAGTACTTC
CASSGQVSSYEQYF
>TRBV25-1|-|TRBJ2-1|TRBD2
TGTGCCAGCGGCGGGAGCTCCTACAATGAGCAGTTCTTC
CASGGSSYNEQFF
>TRBV19|-|TRBJ1-4|-
TGTGCCAGTTCGCGGCGGACAGTTAATGAAAAACTGTTTTTT
CASSRRTVNEKLFF
>TRBV4-3|-|TRBJ2-2|TRBD2
TGCGCCAGCAGCCAAAACGGACTAGTTAGCACCGGGGAGCTGTTTTTT
CASSQNGLVSTGELFF
>TRBV10-1|many|TRBJ1-4|TRBD1
TGCGCCAGCAGCCTGGACAGGAGGCGTGAAAAACTGTTTTTT
CASSLDRRREKLFF
>TRBV7-9|-|TRBJ1-3|-
TGTGCCAGCAGCTCCTGGACAGCGTCTGGAAACACCATATATTTT
CASSSWTASGNTIYF
>TRBV7-2|-|TRBJ1-2|TRBD1
TGTGCCAGCAGCTACGACGGGACAGGGGAAACGTGGGGTGGCTACACCTTC
CASSYDGTGETWGGYTF
>TRBV5-1|-|TRBJ2-1|TRBD2
TGCGCCAGCAGCCCACTAGCGGGAGTGTCCTACAATGAGCAGTTCTTC
CASSPLAGVSYNEQFF
>TRBV18|-|TRBJ2-1|-
TGTGCCAGCTCACCCTCAGGGGCCAATGAGCAGTTCTTC
CASSPSGANEQFF
>TRBV27|-|TRBJ2-3|TRBD2
TGTGCCAGCAGTCCCCGGACTAGCGGGAGAGATACGCAGTATTTT
CASSPRTSGRDTQYF
>TRBV30|-|TRBJ2-2|TRBD2
TGTGCCTGGAATGCGGTTAGCGGGCCCGGGGAGCTGTTTTTT
CAWNAVSGPGELFF
>TRBV18|once|TRBJ2-7|TRBD2
TGTGCCAGCTCACCAATCCTAGCGGGAGCAGAAGAGCAGTACTTC
CASSPILAGAEEQYF
>TRBV30|few|TRBJ2-1|TRBD2
TGTGCCTGGTCTTGGACTAGTTCCAATGAGCAGTTCTTC
CAWSWTSSNEQFF
>TRBV18|-|TRBJ1-1|-
TGTGCCAGCTCACACCTACCTTTCAGGGAACTGAACACTGAAGCTTTCTTT
CASSHLPFRELNTEAFF
>TRBV7-2|-|TRBJ2-1|TRBD1
TGTGCCAGCAGCTTAGGACAGGGTCCCTACAATGAGCAGTTCTTC
CASSLGQGPYNEQFF
>TRBV7-2|-|TRBJ2-1|TRBD2
TGTGCCAGCAGCTTACGGACTAGCGGGAGGGGTGAGCAGTTCTTC
CASSLRTSGRGEQFF
>TRBV18|-|TRBJ1-1|TRBD1
TGTGCCAGCTCCCCTCCAGGGGGCGATGGCACTGAAGCTTTCTTT
CASSPPGGDGTEAFF
>TRBV28|-|TRBJ1-2|-
TGTGCCAGCAGCGAGACTCTCTATGGCTACACCTTC
CASSETLYGYTF
>TRBV2|-|TRBJ1-1|TRBD1
TGTGCCAGCAAATCCGGACAGGGAACCGCTGAAGCTTTCTTT
CASKSGQGTAEAFF
>TRBV28|medium-sized|TRBJ2-7|-
TGTGCCAGCAGCATGCGGGCCACCCAATACGAGCAGTACTTC
CASSMRATQYEQYF
>TRBV10-1|-|TRBJ1-5|-
TGCGCCAGCAGTGAGCCCCAGGGGTCCGGTAGCAATCAGCCCCAGCATTTT
CASSEPQGSGSNQPQHF
>TRBV7-2|-|TRBJ2-1|-
TGTGCCAGCAGCTTAAGCATCCTGCGGGATCGTGAGCAGTTCTTC
CASSLSILRDREQFF
>TRBV27|-|TRBJ2-3|TRBD1
TGTGCCAGCAGAGAGGTGGGACGTGACAGGGGGGGCACAGATACGCAGTATTTT
CASREVGRDRGGTDTQYF
>TRBV5-4|-|TRBJ2-1|-
TGTGCCAGCAGCTTTCGGGAGCTGGCCTACAATGAGCAGTTCTTC
CASSFRELAYNEQFF
>TRBV29-1|-|TRBJ1-2|TRBD1
TGCAGCGTTGAAGGGGGGACAGGGGGTAACTATGGCTACACCTTC
CSVEGGTGGNYGYTF
>TRBV4-1|-|TRBJ2-7|-
TGCGCCAGCAGCCAATTCCCGGCCTACGAGCAGTACTTC
CASSQFPAYEQYF
>TRBV27|once|TRBJ1-1|-
TGTGCCAGCAGTTTATTCGGCGGAGGGAACACTGAAGCTTTCTTT
CASSLFGGGNTEAFF
>TRBV11-2|-|TRBJ2-7|-
TGTGCCATCGATGGGGGGTTCCCGAACTACGAGCAGTACTTC
CAIDGGFPNYEQYF